Described below is a single T cell receptor beta chain sequence and its context. No cognate antigen has been identified for it. No base quality values were provided; no much bigger clone lies one nucleotide off. The sample's time point label, decoded: about 28 days (+/-7) after the second vaccine dose. Because spike-specific TCR depth and breadth did not differ between the two schedules, AZD1222 recipients who got a second dose at roughly 4 weeks were pooled with those who got a second dose at roughly 12 weeks. Vaccinee samples were obtained from the UK trials COV001 and COV002, which included a single-blind randomized controlled phase 2/3 trial of AZD1222 (ChAdOx1 nCoV-19) in healthy adults. For TCRbeta chain sequencing, PBMC samples from trial participants were taken at day 0 and at day 28 after the second dose. Taken from cysteine to phenylalanine, the CDR3 has 12 residues. Just CDR3 DNA is preserved here, 36 bases in frame from base 1. At the junction V is shortened by 8 bases and J by 4 bases, with 11 bases in between.

The entry originates in a study of T cell responses to AZD1222 COVID-19 vaccine (TCRdb year 2021). Turning to the overall study: TCR sequencing was performed for roughly 240 trial participants, of whom some 200 were given two doses of AZD1222 and about 25 were given two doses of MenACWY control vaccine. Trial participants were enrolled by age into subgroups of 18-55, 56-69 and 70-plus years, and roughly 150, 30 and 60 TCR-sequenced participants, respectively, were included in these subgroups.

General study outcomes and caveats: Because no day 14 peak-response samples were available, the repertoires could be characterized only after the peak T cell response. Epitopes outside the regions mutated in the B.1.351 and B.1.1.7 variants were reportedly recognized by nearly half of the unique spike-specific TCRs. Conclusions about previously exposed vaccinees are limited, since just a handful of AZD1222 recipients were seropositive for SARS-CoV-2 at baseline. Participants were mostly white British and included more females than males, and it was suggested by the authors that clonal diversity may have been underestimated. Spike-specific TCR breadth and depth rose significantly after two AZD1222 doses compared with day 0 and with MenACWY recipients. The whole spike protein was spanned by vaccine-associated CD4 TCRs, and dominant responses were seen in regions 160-218 and 743-854. The 56-69-year group was small, and its depth increase did not reach significance, likely because of low power.

The CDR3 regions of human TCRbeta chains were analyzed by immunosequencing. The authors' analysis ran thus. Repertoire TCRs were checked for matches against a reference library of SARS-CoV-2-specific TCRs that had been generated using the MIRA antigen-specificity platform. Breadth meant the fraction of unique TCRs that were SARS-CoV-2-associated, whereas depth meant the fraction of total T cells that were SARS-CoV-2-associated. Using the MIRA data, every spike-specific TCR was mapped to the spike region that the TCR reacted to and assigned to either a CD4 or a CD8 class. Log10-transformed breadth and depth values were compared by one-way ANOVA with Sidak's multiple comparisons tests. This is the immuneACCESS table as TCRdb keeps it, with only in-frame sequences that have V and J called. A part of the clones is gone; compared with another copy, unresolved V genes explain less than half, and the rest is unexplained. The V and J calls and clone size come from that table; D and trimming were worked out from the DNA. Here the sample has about 150,000 clones; 90% to 95% occur a single time. The ten largest clones represent 6.5% to 8.5% of the sample.

The TCR sequence derives from an adult who received the AZD1222 COVID-19 vaccine. Specimen: peripheral blood, collected 28 days after the second AZD1222 dose. The chain was built from TRBV12-3 or TRBV12-4 and TRBJ1-2, and possibly TRBD1, on 5 matching bases. CDR3 sequence: CASSRRVYGYTF. DNA sequence: TGTGCCAGCTCCCGCAGGGTCTATGGCTACACCTTC.